This is a list of T cell receptor beta chains from one sample in a study of follicular helper T cells after annual influenza vaccination. Method: immunoSEQ multiplex PCR; TCRdb's copy keeps in-frame clones and lacks some. The data show roughly 2,000 clones, 87% seen once. This specimen consisted of CXCR5- memory CD4+ T cells sorted from blood, obtained on the day of influenza vaccination. The receptors here all came from an adult who received the influenza vaccine. Both conserved end residues are part of each CDR3. The order of the fields is CDR3 protein, CDR3 DNA, V gene, D gene, J gene, clone size. A D gene is named only where the DNA matches it firmly. A row's size may be missing; if present it is once, few, many or a size class.

CDR3: CASSYGRSAGELFF
DNA: TGTGCCAGCAGTTACGGCAGGTCGGCCGGGGAGCTGTTTTTT
V: TRBV6-5
D: -
J: TRBJ2-2
size: once

CDR3: CASSRPGTGARNTIYF
DNA: TGTGCCAGCAGCCGACCAGGGACAGGAGCTAGAAACACCATATATTTT
V: TRBV14
D: TRBD1
J: TRBJ1-3
size: -

CDR3: CASSFSGGLSDTQYF
DNA: TGTGCCAGCAGTTTTAGCGGGGGGCTGTCAGATACGCAGTATTTT
V: TRBV27
D: TRBD2
J: TRBJ2-3
size: -

CDR3: CASSFGQGQGSTDTQYF
DNA: TGTGCCAGCAGCTTCGGCCAGGGACAGGGTAGCACAGATACGCAGTATTTT
V: TRBV11-2
D: TRBD1
J: TRBJ2-3
size: -

CDR3: CASSVTGQHQPQHF
DNA: TGTGCCAGCAGTGTGACAGGGCAGCATCAGCCCCAGCATTTT
V: TRBV6-1
D: TRBD1
J: TRBJ1-5
size: -

CDR3: CSVRVGSYEQYF
DNA: TGCAGCGTTCGGGTGGGGTCCTACGAGCAGTACTTC
V: TRBV29-1
D: -
J: TRBJ2-7
size: -

CDR3: CASSPDRLAGELFF
DNA: TGTGCCAGCTCACCGGACAGGCTGGCCGGGGAGCTGTTTTTT
V: TRBV18
D: TRBD1
J: TRBJ2-2
size: -

CDR3: CASSELAHEQFF
DNA: TGTGCCAGCAGTGAACTAGCCCACGAGCAGTTCTTC
V: TRBV13
D: -
J: TRBJ2-1
size: -

CDR3: CASSTWTSGRDRDEQFF
DNA: TGTGCCAGCAGTACGTGGACTAGCGGGAGGGATAGGGATGAGCAGTTCTTC
V: TRBV28
D: TRBD2
J: TRBJ2-1
size: once

CDR3: CASSLMKAGPGRQSQTQYF
DNA: TGTGCCAGCAGCTTAATGAAGGCCGGCCCAGGACGACAGAGCCAGACCCAGTACTTC
V: TRBV11-2
D: -
J: TRBJ2-5
size: -

CDR3: CASTRALQGYTGELFF
DNA: TGTGCCAGCACCCGCGCCTTACAGGGTTACACCGGGGAGCTGTTTTTT
V: TRBV28
D: -
J: TRBJ2-2
size: -

CDR3: CASSLAGEGGGTTDTQYF
DNA: TGTGCCAGCAGCTTGGCCGGCGAGGGCGGCGGGACTACAGATACGCAGTATTTT
V: TRBV5-4
D: -
J: TRBJ2-3
size: -

CDR3: CASTEDRDSYEQYF
DNA: TGTGCCAGCACCGAGGACCGTGATTCCTACGAGCAGTACTTC
V: TRBV28
D: -
J: TRBJ2-7
size: -

CDR3: CAWRRGVEDTEAFF
DNA: TGTGCCTGGCGGCGGGGGGTGGAGGACACTGAAGCTTTCTTT
V: TRBV30
D: -
J: TRBJ1-1
size: -

CDR3: CASSHGNTEAFF
DNA: TGTGCCAGCAGCCACGGGAACACTGAAGCTTTCTTT
V: TRBV14
D: -
J: TRBJ1-1
size: -

CDR3: CASRTVPSENTIYF
DNA: TGTGCCAGCAGGACAGTTCCCAGTGAGAACACCATATATTTT
V: TRBV28
D: -
J: TRBJ1-3
size: -